Sequencing of this T cell receptor beta chain was carried out in a study of T cell responses to AZD1222 COVID-19 vaccine. Whole-study context: Researchers grouped second doses given at about 4 or about 12 weeks into one pool. Study results and limitations: Unmutated variant regions are reportedly targeted by nearly half of spike-specific TCRs. An increase in Spike-specific TCR breadth and depth was observed after two AZD1222 doses. Just five to seven people given AZD1222 tested seropositive at baseline.

Libraries were prepared by immunoSEQ multiplex PCR; TCRdb keeps only in-frame clonotypes and omits some of them. The sample carries about 130,000 clones, roughly 89% recorded once. The germline V gene encodes CDR1 PRHDT and CDR2 FYEKMQ (reference sequence). CDR3 length equals 15 residues. V shed 5 bases, J shed 6 bases, and the junction held 12 bases outside the gene matches. Remarks on this clone: Its target is unknown.

The sequencing used peripheral blood, collected on day 0 of AZD1222 vaccination. The chain links TRBV13 to TRBJ1-2; 7 bases fit TRBD1. This clonotype was sampled from an adult in good health. The CDR3: CASSPLQQGSDGYTF. DNA of the CDR3: TGTGCCAGCAGCCCCCTCCAACAGGGGAGTGATGGCTACACCTTC.